The source of this T cell receptor (beta chain) is a study of CD8 T cells in ankylosing spondylitis. Study-level findings and limits: Clones tied to disease were said to be significantly enriched in matched ankylosing spondylitis synovial fluid. Characteristic, it appeared, of ankylosing spondylitis blood was a TCR beta motif of about eight highly homologous variants. Existing reports had already noted some motif variants in reactive arthritis synovial fluid and blood.

The length of the CDR3 is 15 residues. V shed 0 bases and J shed 8 bases, with 17 bases lying between them. Germline lookup yields CDR1 SGHRS and CDR2 YFSETQ. By quantitative 5'-RACE with molecular barcodes, the TCR beta libraries were made. TCRdb passed the 5' RACE reads through MiXCR, listing each CDR3 protein once. Among roughly 220,000 distinct CDR3 sequences listed, 10% were seen once. This clonotype was detected many times. As yet, its antigen is unknown. This sequence joins TRBV5-1 and TRBJ1-2, with a possible D match to TRBD1 (5 bases). Sequencing was carried out using blood, either unsorted or a sorted T cell fraction (not recorded which). The sequence was collected from a male donor with ankylosing spondylitis or in good health (not recorded which). CDR3 sequence reads: CASSLAKGSPGGYTF. The CDR3, as DNA: TGCGCCAGCAGCTTGGCCAAGGGGTCTCCGGGAGGCTACACCTTC.